A selection of T cell receptor beta chains follows, all from one sample in a study of shared clonotypes between healthy human individuals. Data came from immunoSEQ multiplex PCR; TCRdb stores just in-frame clones and leaves some out. The sample consists of over 750,000 clones, about 97% of them appearing once. The sample taken for sequencing was naive CD8+ T cells sorted from blood. All receptors come from a man aged 30 to 39 in good health. The CDR3 runs from the conserved cysteine through the conserved F or W. The D gene is left open where the match is weak. The size entry is marked missing in some rows and otherwise reads once, few, many or a size class.

DNA | CDR3 | D | V | size | J
TGTGCCAGCAGTTTTGGAGCGGCCGGGCGCGAGCAGTACTTC | CASSFGAAGREQYF | - | TRBV27 | - | TRBJ2-7
TGTGCCAGCAGTTTGAGGCCGTGGGGTTACGAGCAGTACTTC | CASSLRPWGYEQYF | - | TRBV2 | - | TRBJ2-7
TGTGCCAGCAGCTGGGACGAAGAGACCCAGTACTTC | CASSWDEETQYF | - | TRBV5-6 | - | TRBJ2-5
TGCAGCGTCCGGGACAGGGGGTACGACGAGCAGTACTTC | CSVRDRGYDEQYF | TRBD1 | TRBV29-1 | once | TRBJ2-7
TGTGCCAGCAGCTTTGCGTCCGGGGAGACCCAGTACTTC | CASSFASGETQYF | - | TRBV11-3 | - | TRBJ2-5
TGTGCCAGCAGCTACCCCCCCACAGATACGCAGTATTTT | CASSYPPTDTQYF | - | TRBV5-5 | - | TRBJ2-3
TGTGCCAGTAGGGTTTCGAGTTCAGGGGCCCACGAGCAGTACTTC | CASRVSSSGAHEQYF | - | TRBV19 | - | TRBJ2-7
TGTGCCAGCAGCTCCCCCGAGGACTACGAGCAGTACTTC | CASSSPEDYEQYF | - | TRBV7-9 | - | TRBJ2-7
TGTGCCAGCAGTGTCACCGGGACTTGGGGCTACACCTTC | CASSVTGTWGYTF | - | TRBV28 | - | TRBJ1-2
TGCGCCAGCAGCCAAGAACCCGGCGCGCCCGGGGAGCTGTTTTTT | CASSQEPGAPGELFF | - | TRBV4-1 | - | TRBJ2-2
TGTGCCAGCAGTACCGGGGCTAGAGAGCAGTACTTC | CASSTGAREQYF | - | TRBV27 | once | TRBJ2-7
TGTGCCTGGAGTGTTTCTAGCTCCTACGAGCAGTACTTC | CAWSVSSSYEQYF | - | TRBV30 | - | TRBJ2-7
TGTGCCAGCAGTTTACTCTGGGACAGGGGGCCTGACACCGGGGAGCTGTTTTTT | CASSLLWDRGPDTGELFF | TRBD1 | TRBV27 | few | TRBJ2-2
TGCGCCAGCGGGGGGCTTAGCACAGATACGCAGTATTTT | CASGGLSTDTQYF | - | TRBV5-1 | - | TRBJ2-3
TGTGCCACCGCTATGATGGGAGATAGCTACGAGCAGTACTTC | CATAMMGDSYEQYF | - | TRBV27 | - | TRBJ2-7
TGTGCCAGCAGCTTTATGGAGACCCAGTACTTC | CASSFMETQYF | - | TRBV11-2 | - | TRBJ2-5
TGCAGCGTTGAAGAGGGGGCTAATCAGCCCCAGCATTTT | CSVEEGANQPQHF | - | TRBV29-1 | - | TRBJ1-5
TGTGCCAGCAGCTTAAACAGGAGGGGAAATGAAAAACTGTTTTTT | CASSLNRRGNEKLFF | - | TRBV7-8 | - | TRBJ1-4
TGTGCCAGCAGCTTAGGTGACTCCTACGAGCAGTACTTC | CASSLGDSYEQYF | - | TRBV7-6 | - | TRBJ2-7
TGTGCCATCAGCGAAAAACTAGCGGGAGGGACAGATACGCAGTATTTT | CAISEKLAGGTDTQYF | TRBD2 | TRBV10-3 | - | TRBJ2-3
TGTGCCAGCAGCCCCCGGAATGAGCAGTTCTTC | CASSPRNEQFF | - | TRBV7-9 | - | TRBJ2-1
TGTGCCAGCAGCCAAAGACAGGGGGCGCTTTCTTTCTTT | CASSQRQGALSFF | TRBD1 | TRBV11-1 | - | TRBJ1-1
TGCGCCAGCAGCTTGGGGCGGGGAGCGAGGACTGAAGCTTTCTTT | CASSLGRGARTEAFF | - | TRBV5-1 | - | TRBJ1-1
TGTGCCAGCAGTTTTAATAAGGGGTATGGCTACACCTTC | CASSFNKGYGYTF | - | TRBV27 | once | TRBJ1-2
TGTGCTGTCAGGGGGAACACTGAAGCTTTCTTT | CAVRGNTEAFF | - | TRBV27 | - | TRBJ1-1
TGTGCCAGCAGCCGTACAGGGTTTAACACCGGGGAGCTGTTTTTT | CASSRTGFNTGELFF | - | TRBV5-5 | - | TRBJ2-2
TGTGCCAGCAGCCCCCCCGGACAGCTAATCGCAACTAATGAAAAACTGTTTTTT | CASSPPGQLIATNEKLFF | - | TRBV7-9 | - | TRBJ1-4
TGTGCCAGCAGCTTGGAGACAGGGAACGAGCAGTACTTC | CASSLETGNEQYF | TRBD1 | TRBV5-4 | - | TRBJ2-7
TGTGCCAGCAGTTTAGGGGTTACCGGGGAGCTGTTTTTT | CASSLGVTGELFF | - | TRBV27 | - | TRBJ2-2
TGTGCCAGCAGCTTGGTTGACCCCCGTCCAGATACGCAGTATTTT | CASSLVDPRPDTQYF | - | TRBV7-2 | - | TRBJ2-3
TGTGCCAGCTCTCCAACGGACTCTGGGGCCAACGTCCTGACTTTC | CASSPTDSGANVLTF | - | TRBV18 | - | TRBJ2-6
TGTGCCAGCAGTTATAGGAAGGGGCTCTACGAGCAGTACTTC | CASSYRKGLYEQYF | - | TRBV27 | once | TRBJ2-7
TGCGCCAGCAGTGAGTCCTTCAACTACGAGCAGTACTTC | CASSESFNYEQYF | - | TRBV10-2 | - | TRBJ2-7
TGTGCCAGCAGCCAGGACAAGGAGGGGCAGTACTTC | CASSQDKEGQYF | - | TRBV7-9 | - | TRBJ2-7
TGTGCCAGCAGCGTGAGCGGGAGAGGATCCTACGAGCAGTACTTC | CASSVSGRGSYEQYF | TRBD2 | TRBV7-2 | - | TRBJ2-7
TGTGCCAGCAGTGAATTACCCGGGGTCGGTAGCTACGAGCAGTACTTC | CASSELPGVGSYEQYF | - | TRBV25-1 | - | TRBJ2-7
TGTGCCAGCAGCTTGGGCGGGATTTCAGATACGCAGTATTTT | CASSLGGISDTQYF | - | TRBV5-4 | - | TRBJ2-3
TGTGCCAGCAGCTCCCGGGACAGGCGCACTGAAGCTTTCTTT | CASSSRDRRTEAFF | TRBD1 | TRBV13 | - | TRBJ1-1